The 27 T cell receptor beta chains reported below all come from one sample, sequenced in a study of siplizumab effects on memory and regulatory T cells. The table came from immunoSEQ multiplex PCR; TCRdb's copy has only in-frame clones and leaves some out. The sample contains tens of thousands of clones, over 90% of which appear only once. Material for sequencing was CD8+ T cells sorted from blood. The receptors here all came from a human donor in good health.

The chain couples TRBV10-2 to TRBJ2-7; 8 bases fit TRBD2. The CDR3 length is 17 residues. J was trimmed by 2 bases and V by 4 bases; bases with no gene match: 13. CDR1 is WSHSY and CDR2 is SAAADI in the germline V gene. Written as DNA, the CDR3 is TGCGCCAGCAGTGGTGATAGCGGGACTATTCTTACCTACGAGCAGTACTTC. This codes for CASSGDSGTILTYEQYF.

The chain links TRBV2 to TRBJ1-5; D gene ambiguous. Trimming cost V 2 bases and J 0 bases, with 17 bases left between them. In germline, CDR1 is SNHLY, CDR2 FYNNEI. This CDR3 spans 18 amino acids. The CDR3 reads CASSESFGPADSNQPQHF. DNA of the CDR3: TGTGCCAGCAGTGAAAGTTTCGGGCCAGCGGATAGCAATCAGCCCCAGCATTTT.

The genes are TRBV6-4 and TRBJ2-1; TRBD2 matches 7 bases. This CDR3 contains 15 residues. The germline V gene has CDR1 MRHNA and CDR2 SNTAGT. V was pared by 6 bases and J by 3 bases, with 8 bases of the junction left unmatched. The CDR3 region is CASRPAAGYYNEQFF. DNA of the CDR3: TGTGCCAGCAGGCCCGCAGCGGGATACTACAATGAGCAGTTCTTC.

The CDR3 protein is CASSFDRTGLSGYTF. The CDR3 region has the DNA TGCGCCAGCAGCTTTGACAGGACCGGATTAAGTGGCTACACCTTC. The chain couples TRBV4-1 to TRBJ1-2, with D possibly being TRBD1 (6 bases). Germline CDR1 reads MGHRA; CDR2 reads YSYEKL. There are 15 residues in the CDR3. Between the trimmed V and J ends, which lost 5 bases and 7 bases, there was a span of 20 bases.

This clone has only a few counts. The chain links TRBV6-4 to TRBJ2-3, with 11 bases fitting TRBD2. The V segment lost 5 bases and the J segment 2 bases; nucleotides outside the gene matches: 6. CDR3 size: 16 residues. CDR1 is MRHNA and CDR2 is SNTAGT in the germline V gene. CDR3 DNA sequence: TGTGCCAGCAGTCCATCGACTAGCGGGGACACAGATACGCAGTATTTT. Translation: CASSPSTSGDTDTQYF.

V usage is TRBV5-1 and J usage is TRBJ1-2; a weak D match, TRBD1 (6 bases). The germline V and J ends were trimmed by 0 bases and 2 bases, with 8 bases remaining between them. The V gene's germline CDR1 is SGHRS and CDR2 YFSETQ. CDR3 length: 14 residues. The CDR3 coding sequence is TGCGCCAGCAGCTTGGACAGGGTGAACTATGGCTACACCTTC. Translating gives CASSLDRVNYGYTF.

The rearrangement uses TRBV6-1 and TRBJ1-1, with D maybe TRBD1 (5 bases). CDR3 length equals 11 residues. V was clipped by 4 bases and J by 10 bases, with 10 bases between them. Looked up from germline, CDR1 is MNHNS and CDR2 is SASEGT. This CDR3 is CASSGGYGAFF. CDR3 in DNA: TGTGCCAGCAGTGGGGGGTACGGAGCTTTCTTT.

This clone was observed a single time. V usage is TRBV4-1 and J usage is TRBJ1-5, with 9 bases aligning to TRBD1. CDR1 and CDR2 from the germline V gene are MGHRA and YSYEKL. CDR3 length: 16 amino acids. The junction had 10 bases not matched to a gene; V was cut back by 4 bases and J by 6 bases. The CDR3 coding sequence is TGCGCCAGCAGCCCTACCGGGACAGGGAGTTTTCAGCCCCAGCATTTT. It is translated as CASSPTGTGSFQPQHF.

The chain has TRBV7-3 and TRBJ2-7, with D possibly matching TRBD2 (5 bases). In germline, CDR1 is SGHTA, CDR2 FQGTGA. V was cut by 4 bases and J by 1 base, with 8 bases left in between. The CDR3 spans 13 residues. The chain's CDR3 is CASSYGNSYEQYF. DNA for the CDR3: TGTGCCAGCAGCTACGGGAATTCCTACGAGCAGTACTTC. Full variable domain (missing parts from reference TRBV7-3 and TRBJ2-7): GAGVSQTPSNKVTEKGKYVELRCDPISGHTALYWYRQSLGQGPEFLIYFQGTGAADDSGLPNDRFFAVRPEGSVSTLKIQRTERGDSAVYLCASSYGNSYEQYFGPGTRLTVT.

CDR3 DNA: TGCAGCGTTGAAGATCTAGCCGCGGAGCAGTTCTTC. It codes for CSVEDLAAEQFF. This chain connects TRBV29-1 to TRBJ2-1; possible D gene TRBD2, 5 bases. Deletions cut 0 bases from V and 10 bases from J, with 10 bases between. Germline loops: CDR1 SQVTM, CDR2 ANQGSEA. This CDR3 has 12 amino acids.

The gene calls are TRBV5-1 and TRBJ2-7; D unresolved. Germline values: CDR1 SGHRS, CDR2 YFSETQ. The CDR3 is 14 residues long. Trimming removed 0 bases from V and 0 bases from J, with 7 bases in between. CDR3 sequence (DNA): TGCGCCAGCAGCTTGGTGGCAGTCTCCTACGAGCAGTACTTC. This codes for CASSLVAVSYEQYF.

This chain connects TRBV4-1 to TRBJ1-5; 8 bases line up with TRBD1. The V segment lost 3 bases and the J segment 0 bases; nucleotides outside the gene matches: 4. Germline V lookup: CDR1 MGHRA, CDR2 YSYEKL. This CDR3 contains 16 residues. The CDR3 is CASSQGTGYSNQPQHF. The DNA of the CDR3 is TGCGCCAGCAGCCAGGGGACAGGATATAGCAATCAGCCCCAGCATTTT.

The chain uses TRBV30 and TRBJ2-7; 10 positions agree with TRBD1. Per germline, CDR1 GTSNPN and CDR2 SVGIG (reference sequence). V lost 5 bases to trimming and J lost 1 base; unmatched junction nucleotides: 8. The CDR3 is 15 amino acids. The CDR3 loop is CAWLGGDRGSYEQYF. DNA of the CDR3: TGTGCCTGGTTGGGCGGGGACAGGGGTTCCTACGAGCAGTACTTC.

V is TRBV10-3 and J is TRBJ2-7, with a possible D match to TRBD1 (6 bases). V was clipped by 7 bases and J by 6 bases, with 13 bases between them. Germline loops: CDR1 ENHRY, CDR2 SYGVKD. There are 12 residues in the CDR3. The DNA for the CDR3 is TGTGCCATCACCCAGGCGACAGGCGAGCAGTACTTC. Translation: CAITQATGEQYF.

The chain joins TRBV30 to TRBJ1-1; tentative D call: TRBD1 (5 bases). The CDR3 length is 11 residues. Trimming cost V 4 bases and J 10 bases, with 13 bases left between them. Germline assignment: CDR1 GTSNPN and CDR2 SVGIG (reference sequence). This CDR3 is CAWTPTVGAFF. CDR3 nucleotides: TGTGCCTGGACCCCGACAGTAGGAGCTTTCTTT.

V and J are TRBV6-4 and TRBJ2-2; D is unclear. V dropped 2 bases and J dropped 3 bases, with 4 bases sitting between them. The V gene's germline CDR1 is MRHNA and CDR2 SNTAGT. CDR3 length: 13 residues. DNA for the CDR3: TGTGCCAGCAGTGACAGGGACACCGGGGAGCTGTTTTTT. This codes for CASSDRDTGELFF.

The chain combines TRBV11-2 with TRBJ1-6; 8 bases map to TRBD1. This CDR3 region has 14 residues. Germline V gives CDR1 SGHAT, CDR2 FQNNGV. V was pared by 5 bases and J by 10 bases, with 7 bases of the junction left unmatched. The CDR3 DNA is TGTGCCAGCAGCCCGGGACAGGTAGGATCACCCCTCCACTTT. Translating gives CASSPGQVGSPLHF.

The V and J genes are TRBV4-1 and TRBJ2-1; TRBD2 is a possible D gene (5 bases). Germline V gene lookup returns CDR1 MGHRA and CDR2 YSYEKL. CDR3 length: 13 residues. Between the trimmed V and J ends, which lost 1 base and 7 bases, there was a span of 8 bases. CDR3: CASSQVSGNEQFF. DNA for the CDR3: TGCGCCAGCAGCCAAGTCTCGGGGAATGAGCAGTTCTTC.

By proportion, this clone is medium-sized. V and J are TRBV25-1 and TRBJ1-4; no definite D call. V gave up 4 bases and J gave up 0 bases, with 12 bases separating them. Looked up from germline, CDR1 is MGHDK and CDR2 is SYGVNS. The CDR3 totals 16 residues. The CDR3, as DNA: TGTGCCAGCAGTGTAACATACAGTGCAACTAATGAAAAACTGTTTTTT. Translated: CASSVTYSATNEKLFF.

The chain combines TRBV30 with TRBJ2-7; 12 bases map to TRBD2. Germline V gene lookup returns CDR1 GTSNPN and CDR2 SVGIG (reference sequence). The CDR3 is 14 amino acids. Germline trimming cut 3 bases from V and 5 bases from J; bases unmatched to any gene: 5. DNA for the CDR3: TGTGCCTGGAGGAGACTAGCGGGAGTCAACGAGCAGTACTTC. The encoded protein is CAWRRLAGVNEQYF.

The chain couples TRBV7-9 to TRBJ2-7, with D unclear. The CDR3 has 15 residues. CDR1 SEHNR and CDR2 FQNEAQ come from the germline V gene (reference sequence). V lost 3 bases and J 7 bases, leaving 19 bases between the germline ends. CDR3 amino acids: CASSFSQGRLTEQYF. CDR3 bases: TGTGCCAGCAGCTTCAGTCAAGGGCGGCTTACGGAGCAGTACTTC.

The chain has TRBV29-1 and TRBJ1-2; D is unresolved. The germline V gene has CDR1 SQVTM and CDR2 ANQGSEA. V lost 7 bases and J lost 8, with 17 bases in between. The CDR3 has 12 residues. Here the CDR3 reads CSDDLDPKGYTF. The CDR3 DNA reads TGCAGCGACGATTTGGACCCAAAGGGCTACACCTTC.

J is TRBJ1-2 and V is TRBV7-9; tentative D call: TRBD1 (6 bases). The germline CDR1 and CDR2 sequences are SEHNR and FQNEAQ (reference sequence). The CDR3 is made up of 13 amino acids. Trimming pared 5 bases from V and 8 bases from J, leaving 15 bases between. The CDR3 here is CASSPGRTVGYTF. The CDR3, as DNA: TGTGCCAGCAGCCCCGGACGGACAGTCGGCTACACCTTC. The complete variable domain, with remaining parts taken from reference TRBV7-9 and TRBJ1-2, reads DTGVSQNPRHKITKRGQNVTFRCDPISEHNRLYWYRQTLGQGPEFLTYFQNEAQLEKSRLLSDRFSAERPKGSFSTLEIQRTEQGDSAMYLCASSPGRTVGYTFGSGTRLTVV.

This clone has only a few counts. The chain employs TRBV4-1 and TRBJ1-2; the D is unclear. Looked up from germline, CDR1 is MGHRA and CDR2 is YSYEKL. The germline V and J ends were trimmed by 3 bases and 6 bases, with 11 bases remaining between them. The CDR3 covers 13 residues. The CDR3 spells CASSQVGEDGYTF. DNA for the CDR3: TGCGCCAGCAGCCAGGTTGGCGAGGATGGCTACACCTTC.

The sample holds one count of this clone. The chain links TRBV7-8 to TRBJ2-2; 7 nucleotides align to TRBD2. Looked up from germline, CDR1 is SGHVS and CDR2 is FQNEAQ. This CDR3 region has 16 residues. V shed 2 bases, J shed 7 bases, and the junction held 10 bases outside the gene matches. CDR3 DNA: TGTGCCAGCAGCTTATATCGCCTAGCGGTGAACGGGGAGCTGTTTTTT. Protein: CASSLYRLAVNGELFF.

J is TRBJ2-3 and V is TRBV5-1; perhaps TRBD1 as D (8 bases). This CDR3 has 15 residues. Germline CDR1 is SGHRS and CDR2 is YFSETQ. Deletions cut 5 bases from V and 1 base from J, with 14 bases between. The CDR3 DNA is TGCGCCAGCAGGGACAGGGAGGGGGGCACAGATACGCAGTATTTT. This sequence encodes CASRDREGGTDTQYF.

V gene TRBV10-1 combines with J gene TRBJ2-7, with D possibly matching TRBD2 (6 bases). Germline V gives CDR1 WNHNN, CDR2 SYGVQD (reference sequence). The V gene lost 4 bases and the J gene lost 1 base, with 17 bases spanning the gap. The CDR3 contains 16 residues. CDR3 nucleotides: TGCGCCAGCAGTGCGGACACCGGGACTGATTCCTACGAGCAGTACTTC. It translates to CASSADTGTDSYEQYF.